Listed below are T cell receptor beta chains from one sample, sequenced in a study of identical twins. Via MiXCR, TCRdb re-called the 5' RACE reads, giving one row per CDR3 protein. The sample consists of about 390,000 distinct CDR3 sequences, about 9% of them appearing once. The sample comprised naive T cells sorted from blood. Receptor source: a woman aged 45-65 years in good health. CDR3s include the opening cysteine and the closing phenylalanine or tryptophan.

v_gene,j_gene,CDR3aa
TRBV20-1,TRBJ1-6,CSARDPGSSSYNSPLHF
TRBV5-6,TRBJ2-6,CASRISGANVLTF
TRBV7-8,TRBJ2-7,CASSRRDGYEQYF
TRBV12-3/TRBV12-4,TRBJ2-2,CASLNTGELFF
TRBV20-1,TRBJ2-3,CSARESDTQYF
TRBV3-1,TRBJ2-1,CASSQAFAGEGQFF
TRBV12-3/TRBV12-4,TRBJ1-2,CASSPGQGNYGYTF
TRBV11-2,TRBJ1-1,CASSLSGQVNTEAFF
TRBV10-3,TRBJ2-3,CAISKGRTGTTGTDTQYF
TRBV5-1,TRBJ2-1,CASSLRTNEQFF
TRBV5-1,TRBJ2-7,CASSYIAGGGYEQYF
TRBV4-1,TRBJ2-3,CASSQATTGTDTQYF
TRBV10-3,TRBJ2-5,CAIKGRVQETQYF
TRBV25-1,TRBJ2-1,CARNTPEQFF
TRBV19,TRBJ2-1,CASSRSGPPRSF
TRBV24-1,TRBJ2-2,CATSDPSQAGGPTGELFF
TRBV6-5,TRBJ1-2,CASSRNLNYGYTF
TRBV4-1,TRBJ2-3,CASSQAHTDTQYF
TRBV2,TRBJ2-3,CASKAYTSGADTQYF
TRBV27,TRBJ2-2,CASSLTGDTGELFF
TRBV7-2,TRBJ2-2,CASSLGTSGRPITGELFF
TRBV7-7,TRBJ2-2,CASSLVPASGANTGELFF
TRBV5-1,TRBJ2-2,CASRPTSDTGELFF
TRBV5-1,TRBJ1-2,CASSLVGGVGGYTF
TRBV30,TRBJ2-2,CAWSNQNTGELFF
TRBV5-1,TRBJ2-3,CASRNPGTSRTDTQYF
TRBV5-1,TRBJ1-1,CASSLDREYTEAFF
TRBV7-6,TRBJ2-7,CASSLRDSSLYEQYF
TRBV2,TRBJ2-7,CASSEVAKTYEQYF
TRBV11-2,TRBJ2-2,CASSFTSVNTGELFF
TRBV10-3,TRBJ2-3,CAVGGRPSSTDTQYF
TRBV12-3/TRBV12-4,TRBJ2-1,CASRGGGLALNEQFF
TRBV5-4,TRBJ2-3,CASSPRLAGGMGTDTQYF
TRBV27,TRBJ2-3,CASSAPSRGSTDTQYF
TRBV20-1,TRBJ2-3,CSPQRGQIAQYF
TRBV5-1,TRBJ2-1,CASSSLTSGRFDEQFF
TRBV12-3/TRBV12-4,TRBJ2-4,CASSLGKGAKNIQYF
TRBV5-1,TRBJ2-3,CASSLVTDTQYF